The 23 T cell receptor beta chains given below trace back to one sample, sequenced in a study of blood T cell repertoires in COVID-19. Method: immunoSEQ multiplex PCR; TCRdb's copy keeps in-frame clones and lacks some. The sample carries roughly 200,000 clones, 75% to 80% recorded once. The specimen sequenced was peripheral blood. The receptors here all came from a woman aged 45-65 years with active or convalescent COVID-19.

This clone was counted only a few times. Written as DNA, the CDR3 is TGCGCCAGCAACCTTAAACAGGGGTCAGGATACGAGCAGTACTTC. This encodes CASNLKQGSGYEQYF. The chain links TRBV5-1 to TRBJ2-7; TRBD1 matches at 7 bases. Germline CDR1 SGHRS, CDR2 YFSETQ. The CDR3 contains 15 residues. Germline trimming cut 6 bases from V and 4 bases from J; bases unmatched to any gene: 13.

J is TRBJ1-2 and V is TRBV28, with 8 positions matching TRBD1. V dropped 6 bases and J dropped 14; count of bases not matched to a gene: 11. The CDR3 sequence is 12 residues long. Germline V gene sequence: CDR1 MDHEN, CDR2 SYDVKM. The DNA for the CDR3 is TGTGCCAGCAGCTTAGGACAGGGTGGATTAACCTTC. The encoded protein is CASSLGQGGLTF.

J is TRBJ2-5 and V is TRBV7-2, with 7 nucleotides matching TRBD1. Trimming took 5 bases from V and 5 from J; bases not matched to a gene: 5. This CDR3 has 13 residues. The germline V gene has CDR1 SGHTA and CDR2 FQGNSA. In DNA form, the CDR3 reads TGTGCCAGCAGCCTAGGGGGCTTCGAGACCCAGTACTTC. It specifies CASSLGGFETQYF.

The V gene is TRBV5-1, the J gene TRBJ1-2; 11 bases are shared with TRBD1. The junction had 5 bases not matched to a gene; V was cut back by 4 bases and J by 6 bases. The CDR3 is 14 amino acids. Germline V lookup: CDR1 SGHRS, CDR2 YFSETQ. This CDR3 reads CASSVGQGADGYTF. CDR3 nucleotide sequence: TGCGCCAGCAGCGTCGGACAGGGGGCTGATGGCTACACCTTC.

The J gene is TRBJ1-2, the V gene TRBV6-5, with TRBD1 matching over 7 bases. The germline V gene has CDR1 MNHEY and CDR2 SVGAGI. Unmatched junction bases numbered 8, after V lost 5 bases and J lost 8 bases. CDR3 length: 13 amino acids. CDR3 loop: CASSRDSAGGYTF. CDR3 DNA sequence: TGTGCCAGCAGTAGGGACAGTGCAGGAGGCTACACCTTC.

The CDR3 coding sequence is TGTGCCAGCAGCCCCGGTCCGGACCAAGAGACCCAGTACTTC. Protein product: CASSPGPDQETQYF. The chain joins TRBV11-2 to TRBJ2-5; D gene uncertain. Germline V CDR1 and CDR2: SGHAT, FQNNGV. Trimming stripped 5 bases from V and 0 bases from J, with 10 bases between. This CDR3 is 14 amino acids long.

The genes are TRBV5-8 and TRBJ2-1; TRBD2 agrees at 9 bases. CDR3 length equals 17 residues. V was clipped by 4 bases and J by 7 bases; unmatched bases: 15. Per germline, CDR1 SGHTS and CDR2 YDEGEE. The CDR3 sequence is CASSATLGAGGRNEQFF. The CDR3 DNA sequence: TGTGCCAGCAGCGCGACCCTAGGGGCGGGGGGGCGAAATGAGCAGTTCTTC.

The chain has TRBV7-2 and TRBJ2-7; 7 bases match TRBD1. This CDR3 comprises 15 residues. CDR1 and CDR2 from the germline V gene are SGHTA and FQGNSA. Trimming removed 5 bases from V and 4 bases from J; junction bases left unmatched: 11. DNA of the CDR3: TGTGCCAGCAGCCCTCTACCCGGGACAGTTTACGAGCAGTACTTC. The encoded protein is CASSPLPGTVYEQYF.

The chain recombines TRBV18 with TRBJ2-7; the match to TRBD1 covers 8 bases. Germline V lookup: CDR1 KGHSH, CDR2 LQKENI. J gave up 6 bases and V 3 bases, and 13 bases lay outside the gene matches. The CDR3 runs to 16 residues. This chain's CDR3 is CASSPTGQGVWGEQYF. The CDR3 nucleotides read TGTGCCAGCTCACCCACCGGACAGGGAGTTTGGGGCGAGCAGTACTTC.

This clone was counted once. The chain carries TRBV29-1 and TRBJ1-1; TRBD1 aligns across 9 bases. Germline assignment: CDR1 SQVTM and CDR2 ANQGSEA. Trimming removed 6 bases from V and 0 bases from J; junction bases left unmatched: 5. The CDR3 has 14 residues. The CDR3 DNA is TGCAGCGTAAGAACAGGGGGCATGAACACTGAAGCTTTCTTT. This translates into CSVRTGGMNTEAFF.

The rearrangement uses TRBV30 and TRBJ1-1; possible D gene TRBD1, 6 bases. Germline V gene lookup returns CDR1 GTSNPN and CDR2 SVGIG (reference sequence). The length of the CDR3 is 15 residues. The V gene lost 4 bases and the J gene lost 1 base, with 16 bases spanning the gap. The CDR3 region has the DNA TGTGCCTGGATGGCCCAACAGGGCCAGAACACTGAAGCTTTCTTT. Protein: CAWMAQQGQNTEAFF.

In its sample, this clone was seen a few times. The V gene is TRBV7-3, the J gene TRBJ2-3, with TRBD1 matching 7 bases. Germline V gene lookup returns CDR1 SGHTA and CDR2 FQGTGA. The CDR3 totals 14 residues. V lost 5 bases and J lost 6; bases outside the gene matches: 8. This chain's CDR3 is CASSPATGSDTQYF. CDR3 DNA sequence: TGTGCCAGCAGCCCTGCGACAGGGTCGGATACGCAGTATTTT.

This clone appeared a single time. In nucleotides, the CDR3 is TGTGCCAGCAGCTTGTTAGGGGGCCAAGAGACCCAGTACTTC. It codes for CASSLLGGQETQYF. The gene calls are TRBV5-5 and TRBJ2-5; a possible D gene is TRBD1 (6 bases). This CDR3 is 14 amino acids long. Per germline, CDR1 SGHKS and CDR2 YYEKEE (reference sequence). V lost 1 base and J 1 base, leaving 8 bases between the germline ends.

This clone was recorded a few times. The chain carries TRBV7-2 and TRBJ1-5, with D maybe TRBD1 (5 bases). The CDR3 extends over 14 amino acids. The germline CDR1 and CDR2 sequences are SGHTA and FQGNSA. The germline V and J ends were trimmed by 5 bases and 0 bases, with 8 bases remaining between them. The CDR3 region has the DNA TGTGCCAGCAGCCCGACAGTTAGCAATCAGCCCCAGCATTTT. Its translation: CASSPTVSNQPQHF.

J is TRBJ2-2 and V is TRBV7-2, with D possibly being TRBD2 (6 bases). V was clipped by 0 bases and J by 8 bases, with 10 bases between them. CDR1 SGHTA and CDR2 FQGNSA come from the germline V gene. The CDR3 runs to 14 residues. CDR3 in amino acids: CASSLAGGVGELFF. The CDR3 DNA is TGTGCCAGCAGCTTAGCCGGAGGGGTAGGGGAGCTGTTTTTT.

The rearrangement joins TRBV19 to TRBJ1-2, with 8 bases matching TRBD1. Germline V CDR1 and CDR2: LNHDA, SQIVND (reference sequence). The V and J ends lost 10 bases and 6 bases, in that order; junction bases with no gene match: 7. The CDR3 totals 12 residues. In DNA form, the CDR3 reads TGTGCCACTTCAGGGGGCGAGGATGGCTACACCTTC. It encodes CATSGGEDGYTF.

The rearrangement uses TRBV2 and TRBJ2-5, with D possibly being TRBD2 (5 bases). The CDR3 sequence is 14 residues long. The ends were cut back, 5 bases at V and 4 bases at J, with 14 bases in the middle. Germline V gives CDR1 SNHLY, CDR2 FYNNEI. The CDR3 DNA reads as TGTGCCAGCAGTAAACGGGGAATTTCAGAGACCCAGTACTTC. It yields the protein CASSKRGISETQYF.

CDR3 sequence: CASSFSTGANQPQHF. The CDR3 nucleotides are TGTGCCAGCAGCTTCTCGACAGGCGCCAATCAGCCCCAGCATTTT. The chain combines TRBV7-2 with TRBJ1-5; D is perhaps TRBD1 (6 bases). Trimming stripped 3 bases from V and 3 bases from J, with 12 bases between. The CDR3 sequence is 15 residues long. The V gene's germline CDR1 is SGHTA and CDR2 FQGNSA.

With respect to this clone: Germline and junction disagree at one end, which may indicate a read error. The chain employs TRBV7-9 and TRBJ2-7; 11 bases map to TRBD2. Germline loops: CDR1 SEHNR, CDR2 FQNEAQ (reference sequence). The CDR3 contains 13 residues. CDR3 region: CASSIGTSGVLRF. CDR3 DNA: TGTGCCAGCAGCATAGGGACTAGCGGCGTCTTAAGGTTC.

The chain joins TRBV6-2 or TRBV6-3 to TRBJ1-2; 7 bases are shared with TRBD1. Trimming removed 5 bases from V and 4 bases from J; junction bases left unmatched: 4. Germline CDR1 MNHEY, CDR2 SVGEGT. The CDR3 spans 13 residues. The CDR3 nucleotides are TGTGCCAGCAGTGATGACAGGGTCTATGGCTACACCTTC. Translated: CASSDDRVYGYTF.

The chain couples TRBV30 to TRBJ2-2; D perhaps matches TRBD1 (6 bases). Trimming took off 3 bases at V and 5 bases at J, with 16 bases between the two ends. Germline V gives CDR1 GTSNPN, CDR2 SVGIG (reference sequence). This CDR3 spans 15 amino acids. The CDR3 DNA reads as TGTGCCTGGAGGGTAACAGGGCTTGATACCGGGGAGCTGTTTTTT. Protein sequence: CAWRVTGLDTGELFF.

The V gene is TRBV14, the J gene TRBJ1-6; D gene ambiguous. V lost 8 bases, J lost 12 bases, and 11 bases lay in between. The CDR3 spans 11 residues. CDR1 SGHDN and CDR2 FVKESK come from the germline V gene. The CDR3 DNA follows: TGTGCCAGCGGACTGGGTGGACCCCTCCACTTT. Encoded protein: CASGLGGPLHF.

The rearrangement links TRBV2 to TRBJ1-4; D uncertain. CDR1 and CDR2 from the germline V gene are SNHLY and FYNNEI. The V gene lost 5 bases and the J gene lost 0 bases, with 19 bases spanning the gap. This CDR3 has 18 residues. In nucleotides, the CDR3 is TGTGCCAGCAGTCCTATTCCCTTTAACCTTGCAACTAATGAAAAACTGTTTTTT. Translation: CASSPIPFNLATNEKLFF.